These 13 T cell receptor beta chains originate from one sample sequenced in a study of OX40 agonist ivuxolimab in advanced cancers. Some clones are missing from TCRdb's copy, which holds only in-frame ones; the method was immunoSEQ multiplex PCR. The sample carries 34,000 or so clones, 80% to 85% recorded once. The sequencing here drew on CD4+ or CD8+ T cells sorted from blood, taken in a trial of the OX40 agonist ivuxolimab. These receptors all come from an adult with an advanced solid tumor such as melanoma, head and neck, liver or kidney cancer.

The chain employs TRBV4-2 and TRBJ2-5, with 7 bases matching TRBD1. Germline-derived CDR1 and CDR2 are LGHNA and YNFKEQ. V lost 1 base to trimming and J lost 1 base; unmatched junction nucleotides: 0. The CDR3 runs to 14 residues. The CDR3 protein is CASSQGDSQETQYF. DNA of the CDR3: TGTGCCAGCAGCCAAGGGGACAGCCAAGAGACCCAGTACTTC.

The chain has TRBV19 and TRBJ2-5; D may correspond to TRBD1 or TRBD2 (5 bases each). CDR3 length: 14 residues. V shed 3 bases and J shed 5 bases, with 13 bases lying between them. The germline V gene encodes CDR1 LNHDA and CDR2 SQIVND (reference sequence). In DNA, the CDR3 is TGTGCCAGTAGTATCCGGCAGAGGGGCGAGACCCAGTACTTC. Amino acid sequence: CASSIRQRGETQYF.

This clone came up a few times. The chain joins TRBV5-6 to TRBJ1-1, with TRBD1 as a possible D gene (6 bases). The germline gives CDR1 SGHDT, CDR2 YYEEEE. This CDR3 spans 14 amino acids. Trimming left V 4 bases short and J 11 bases short, with 21 bases between. The CDR3 spells CASSPATGGARAFF. The CDR3 nucleotides read TGTGCCAGCAGCCCCGCGACAGGTGGGGCGCGGGCTTTCTTT.

The rearrangement links TRBV4-3 to TRBJ1-1; D is uncertain. CDR3 length equals 13 residues. Trimming took 0 bases from V and 6 from J, leaving 8 bases between them. Germline values: CDR1 LGHNA, CDR2 YSLEER. CDR3 in DNA: TGCGCCAGCAGCCAAGATTGGGCTGCTGAAGCTTTCTTT. This sequence encodes CASSQDWAAEAFF.

The chain couples TRBV29-1 to TRBJ2-1; 8 nucleotides agree with TRBD2. Germline-derived CDR1 and CDR2 are SQVTM and ANQGSEA. V dropped 3 bases and J dropped 4; count of bases not matched to a gene: 11. This CDR3 has 16 residues. In DNA, the CDR3 is TGCAGCGTTGATAGTGGAATTGGCGGGGGGTACAATGAGCAGTTCTTC. This encodes CSVDSGIGGGYNEQFF.

This clone was detected only once. V gene TRBV7-9 combines with J gene TRBJ1-3; D is unresolved. From germline, CDR1 is SEHNR and CDR2 FQNEAQ (reference sequence). The V gene lost 3 bases and the J gene lost 0 bases, with 12 bases spanning the gap. The CDR3 length is 16 residues. CDR3 loop: CASSLWLGNSGNTIYF. CDR3 nucleotides: TGTGCCAGCAGCTTGTGGTTGGGGAACTCTGGAAACACCATATATTTT.

The chain couples TRBV7-9 to TRBJ2-2; 15 bases fit TRBD2. Germline V gene data show CDR1 as SEHNR and CDR2 as FQNEAQ (reference sequence). CDR3 length equals 18 residues. The J segment lost 6 bases and the V segment lost 5 bases, leaving 10 bases of the junction unmatched. Here the CDR3 DNA reads TGTGCCAGCAGCGCCCGGACTAGCGGGAGGGCCCGAGCCGGGGAGCTGTTTTTT. It specifies CASSARTSGRARAGELFF.

The genes are TRBV7-2 and TRBJ2-2; 8 nucleotides match TRBD1. This CDR3 is 19 amino acids long. Germline CDR1 and CDR2: SGHTA and FQGNSA. Trimming at V came to 5 bases and at J to 0 bases, leaving 14 bases not matched to a gene. DNA for the CDR3: TGTGCCAGCAGCGGAACTACCGGGACAGGCAAGACGAACACCGGGGAGCTGTTTTTT. Translating it yields CASSGTTGTGKTNTGELFF. Full variable domain (remainder filled in from reference TRBV7-2 and TRBJ2-2): GAGVSQSPSNKVTEKGKDVELRCDPISGHTALYWYRQSLGQGLEFLIYFQGNSAPDKSGLPSDRFSAERTGGSVSTLTIQRTQQEDSAVYLCASSGTTGTGKTNTGELFFGEGSRLTVL.

With respect to this clone: This same CDR3 is encoded by further DNA sequences in the sample. This chain joins TRBV4-3 and TRBJ2-3; 9 nucleotides line up with TRBD2. With 4 bases clipped from V and 5 bases from J, the junction kept 13 bases outside the gene matches. Germline V gene sequence: CDR1 LGHNA, CDR2 YSLEER. The CDR3 covers 17 residues. This chain's CDR3 is CASSPLGSGRNGDTQYF. The CDR3 coding sequence is TGCGCCAGCAGCCCTTTGGGAAGCGGGAGGAACGGAGATACGCAGTATTTT.

The rearrangement uses TRBV7-2 and TRBJ2-5; 7 nucleotides match TRBD2. Trimming took 3 bases from V and 4 from J; bases not matched to a gene: 8. The germline CDR1 and CDR2 sequences are SGHTA and FQGNSA. This CDR3 has 15 residues. Here the CDR3 DNA reads TGTGCCAGCAGCTTGGACGGGAGGAGCGGAGAGACCCAGTACTTC. Translation: CASSLDGRSGETQYF.

The table lists this clone with a count of one. The rearrangement uses TRBV4-2 and TRBJ1-5; D possibly corresponds to TRBD1 (6 bases). The CDR3 extends over 16 amino acids. CDR1 is LGHNA and CDR2 is YNFKEQ in the germline V gene. V was shortened by 0 bases and J by 4 bases, with 13 bases between the two germline ends. CDR3 in amino acids: CASSQDPGGRNQPQHF. The DNA of the CDR3 is TGTGCCAGCAGCCAAGATCCTGGGGGCCGGAATCAGCCCCAGCATTTT.

This clone was seen a handful of times. The chain has TRBV14 and TRBJ1-6, with 7 nucleotides matching TRBD1. This CDR3 is 14 amino acids long. Germline V gene data show CDR1 as SGHDN and CDR2 as FVKESK. The J segment lost 4 bases and the V segment lost 6 bases, leaving 3 bases of the junction unmatched. The CDR3 is CASSPGQYNSPLHF. As DNA, the CDR3 is TGTGCCAGCAGTCCGGGACAGTATAATTCACCCCTCCACTTT.

V gene TRBV9 combines with J gene TRBJ1-5; 9 nucleotides align to TRBD1. Germline values: CDR1 SGDLS, CDR2 YYNGEE. The CDR3 runs 15 residues. After removal of 0 bases from V and 4 bases from J, the junction contained 2 bases not matched to a gene. Here the CDR3 reads CASSVGTGENQPQHF. The CDR3 region has the DNA TGTGCCAGCAGCGTAGGGACAGGGGAGAATCAGCCCCAGCATTTT.